The 8 T cell receptor beta chains below come from one sample, sequenced in a study of blood T cell repertoires in COVID-19. Some clones are missing from TCRdb's copy, which holds only in-frame ones; the method was immunoSEQ multiplex PCR. The table shows 150,000 to 180,000 clones, with over 60% occurring only once. The sequenced material came from peripheral blood. These TCRs come from a man older than 75 with acute or convalescent COVID-19.

The CDR3 protein is CASSTPRGGELFF. The CDR3 region has the DNA TGTGCCAGCAGTACCCCTAGGGGCGGGGAGCTGTTTTTT. This chain uses TRBV6-5 with TRBJ2-2; the D gene is possibly TRBD1 (5 bases). Germline V gene data show CDR1 as MNHEY and CDR2 as SVGAGI. The CDR3 is 13 amino acids. V lost 5 bases and J 7 bases, leaving 11 bases between the germline ends.

Sample share makes this clone medium-sized. The gene calls are TRBV13 and TRBJ1-1; weak D call: TRBD1 (6 bases). CDR3 size: 16 residues. The V and J ends lost 5 bases and 1 base respectively, with 17 bases between them. Germline CDR1 and CDR2: PRHDT and FYEKMQ (reference sequence). In nucleotides, the CDR3 is TGTGCCAGCAGCCACCGGACAGTAATGCAGAACACTGAAGCTTTCTTT. Its protein product is CASSHRTVMQNTEAFF.

This chain connects TRBV14 to TRBJ2-5; 10 bases are a match to TRBD2. This CDR3 region has 17 residues. V lost 1 base and J lost 7; bases outside the gene matches: 12. Germline-derived CDR1 and CDR2 are SGHDN and FVKESK. The CDR3 region is CASSQVVAGGQQVTQYF. In DNA, the CDR3 is TGTGCCAGCAGCCAAGTGGTAGCGGGGGGTCAGCAGGTGACCCAGTACTTC.

This clone appeared a few times. The chain has TRBV27 and TRBJ2-2; 9 bases fit TRBD1. The germline V gene encodes CDR1 MNHEY and CDR2 SMNVEV (reference sequence). J gave up 4 bases and V 4 bases, and 13 bases lay outside the gene matches. The CDR3 totals 18 residues. The CDR3 sequence: CASSSRIPGQGSTGELFF. CDR3 bases: TGTGCCAGCAGTTCCAGAATACCGGGACAGGGATCCACCGGGGAGCTGTTTTTT.

This clone was counted only a few times. The rearrangement uses TRBV19 and TRBJ2-3; TRBD2 matches at 10 bases. V shed 8 bases, J shed 4 bases, and the junction held 6 bases outside the gene matches. The germline gives CDR1 LNHDA, CDR2 SQIVND (reference sequence). The CDR3 runs to 14 residues. Here the CDR3 reads CASGRGTSADTQYF. CDR3 sequence (DNA): TGTGCCAGTGGAAGGGGGACTAGCGCAGATACGCAGTATTTT. The entire variable domain, with the rest obtained from reference TRBV19 and TRBJ2-3, is as follows: DGGITQSPKYLFRKEGQNVTLSCEQNLNHDAMYWYRQDPGQGLRLIYYSQIVNDFQKGDIAEGYSVSREKKESFPLTVTSAQKNPTAFYLCASGRGTSADTQYFGPGTRLTVL.

This chain joins TRBV15 and TRBJ1-1; D is unresolved. The V gene's germline CDR1 is LNHNV and CDR2 YYDKDF (reference sequence). CDR3 length: 13 residues. Trimming took off 0 bases at V and 8 bases at J, with 10 bases between the two ends. In DNA, the CDR3 is TGTGCCACCAGCAGAGATCCGGGGAGCGAAGCTTTCTTT. Amino acid sequence: CATSRDPGSEAFF.

V gene TRBV5-6 combines with J gene TRBJ2-3; TRBD1 is a possible D gene (6 bases). CDR1 and CDR2 (germline): SGHDT, YYEEEE. The CDR3 extends over 11 amino acids. The V and J ends lost 0 bases and 14 bases respectively, with 10 bases between them. Here the CDR3 reads CASSLVGAPYF. The CDR3 DNA is TGTGCCAGCAGCTTGGTGGGGGCACCGTATTTT.

In nucleotides, the CDR3 is TGCGCCAGCAGCCCCCACGGGGGTAGCCAGGGGGCAACAGATACGCAGTATTTT. It translates to CASSPHGGSQGATDTQYF. The chain employs TRBV4-3 and TRBJ2-3; 8 bases map to TRBD1. From germline, CDR1 is LGHNA and CDR2 YSLEER. V gave up 4 bases and J gave up 3 bases; unmatched junction bases: 15. CDR3 length equals 18 residues.